This passage covers 22 T cell receptor beta chains from one sample sequenced in a study of PD-L1 blockade in urothelial cancer. Profiling relied on immunoSEQ multiplex PCR, and the TCRdb table lists in-frame clones only, not all of them. Here the sample spans around 30,000 clones, about 79% being singletons. The source was PBMCs, collected around atezolizumab (anti-PD-L1) treatment. The source of these receptors is a man in his sixties with urothelial cancer.

The J gene is TRBJ1-4, the V gene TRBV4-1; D unclear. V was shortened by 6 bases and J by 2 bases, with 10 bases between the two germline ends. CDR1 MGHRA and CDR2 YSYEKL come from the germline V gene. The CDR3 runs 14 residues. CDR3: CASSPGITNEKLFF. The CDR3 DNA reads as TGCGCCAGCAGTCCCGGGATTACTAATGAAAAACTGTTTTTT.

This chain uses TRBV5-1 with TRBJ2-2; 8 bases are a match to TRBD2. V trimming: 3 bases; J trimming: 5 bases; junction bases outside the gene matches: 3. The V gene's germline CDR1 is SGHRS and CDR2 YFSETQ. This CDR3 is 14 amino acids long. Here the CDR3 reads CASSSLAGTGELFF. In DNA form, the CDR3 reads TGCGCCAGCAGCTCGTTAGCGGGGACCGGGGAGCTGTTTTTT.

The chain combines TRBV12-5 with TRBJ2-3, with 11 nucleotides matching TRBD2. Germline CDR1 reads LGHNT; CDR2 reads FRNRAP. V gave up 6 bases and J gave up 4 bases; unmatched junction bases: 9. The CDR3 length is 16 residues. CDR3 residues: CASGQVAGGMSDTQYF. In nucleotides, the CDR3 is TGTGCTAGTGGACAAGTAGCGGGAGGGATGTCAGATACGCAGTATTTT.

The chain carries TRBV6-5 and TRBJ2-7; the match to TRBD2 covers 10 bases. Trimming took 0 bases from V and 1 from J; bases not matched to a gene: 3. Germline CDR1 is MNHEY and CDR2 is SVGAGI. The CDR3 contains 16 residues. CDR3 protein: CASSYSPSGGSYEQYF. Written as DNA, the CDR3 is TGTGCCAGCAGTTACTCCCCTAGCGGGGGTTCCTACGAGCAGTACTTC.

The V and J genes are TRBV4-2 and TRBJ1-1; 8 positions match TRBD1. The CDR3 spans 17 residues. CDR1 is LGHNA, CDR2 YNFKEQ, per germline. Unmatched junction bases numbered 11, after V lost 1 base and J lost 4 bases. This CDR3 is CASSQVGQGLRGTEAFF. The CDR3 nucleotides read TGTGCCAGCAGCCAAGTCGGACAGGGCCTTCGGGGCACTGAAGCTTTCTTT.

This rearrangement joins TRBV19 to TRBJ1-2; perhaps TRBD1 as D (5 bases). CDR1 and CDR2 (germline): LNHDA, SQIVND (reference sequence). This CDR3 is built from 14 residues. The V end was cut by 3 bases, the J end by 0 bases, with 8 bases between. As DNA, the CDR3 is TGTGCCAGTAGTATTCGGGGGGCTAACTATGGCTACACCTTC. This codes for CASSIRGANYGYTF.

The gene calls are TRBV27 and TRBJ1-1; perhaps TRBD1 as D (6 bases). Trimming took off 5 bases at V and 0 bases at J, with 13 bases between the two ends. Looked up from germline, CDR1 is MNHEY and CDR2 is SMNVEV (reference sequence). CDR3 size: 15 residues. The CDR3 DNA follows: TGTGCCAGCAGTGGGGGCTGGGGGATGAACACTGAAGCTTTCTTT. It is translated as CASSGGWGMNTEAFF.

The chain carries TRBV6-5 and TRBJ1-1, with a weak D call TRBD1 (5 bases). The CDR3 length is 13 residues. Trimming left V 5 bases short and J 2 bases short, with 9 bases between. CDR1 is MNHEY, CDR2 SVGAGI, per germline. CDR3 sequence: CASSMTANTEAFF. The CDR3 nucleotides read TGTGCCAGCAGTATGACAGCCAACACTGAAGCTTTCTTT.

A single count supports this clone. V is TRBV27 and J is TRBJ1-1; 10 bases fit TRBD1. The CDR3 is made up of 15 amino acids. Germline V CDR1 and CDR2: MNHEY, SMNVEV (reference sequence). Trimming took 5 bases from V and 6 from J; bases not matched to a gene: 9. The CDR3 here is CASSKTGGGIAEAFF. Written as DNA, the CDR3 is TGTGCCAGCAGTAAGACAGGGGGCGGGATAGCTGAAGCTTTCTTT.

The chain joins TRBV5-4 to TRBJ1-1; 7 positions agree with TRBD1. V shed 6 bases and J 1 base; nucleotides not matched to a gene: 3. Germline CDR1 reads SGHNT; CDR2 reads YYREEE (reference sequence). This CDR3 contains 13 residues. DNA for the CDR3: TGTGCCAGCACGGACAGGCCGAACACTGAAGCTTTCTTT. Protein: CASTDRPNTEAFF.

This chain links TRBV6-5 with TRBJ1-1; no reliable D call. The ends were cut back, 2 bases at V and 6 bases at J, with 16 bases in the middle. Looked up from germline, CDR1 is MNHEY and CDR2 is SVGAGI. CDR3 length equals 15 residues. The CDR3 spells CASSYDGHRDAEAFF. In DNA form, the CDR3 reads TGTGCCAGCAGTTACGATGGCCACAGAGACGCTGAAGCTTTCTTT.

The chain has TRBV19 and TRBJ1-4, with a weak D call TRBD1 (5 bases). This CDR3 contains 18 residues. From germline, CDR1 is LNHDA and CDR2 SQIVND (reference sequence). V was cut by 3 bases and J by 0 bases, with 17 bases left in between. CDR3 DNA sequence: TGTGCCAGTAGTATGGCAGGACTAACGGGGGCAACTAATGAAAAACTGTTTTTT. Amino acid sequence: CASSMAGLTGATNEKLFF.

The rearrangement uses TRBV5-1 and TRBJ2-1, with 9 nucleotides matching TRBD2. V lost 4 bases and J lost 4; bases outside the gene matches: 9. Germline assignment: CDR1 SGHRS and CDR2 YFSETQ. CDR3 length: 16 residues. DNA of the CDR3: TGCGCCAGCAGCAGAGCTGGCGGGGGGGCGTACAATGAGCAGTTCTTC. Protein product: CASSRAGGGAYNEQFF. Full variable domain (outside the CDR3, taken from reference TRBV5-1 and TRBJ2-1): KAGVTQTPRYLIKTRGQQVTLSCSPISGHRSVSWYQQTPGQGLQFLFEYFSETQRNKGNFPGRFSGRQFSNSRSEMNVSTLELGDSALYLCASSRAGGGAYNEQFFGPGTRLTVL.

This chain links TRBV9 with TRBJ2-4, with 10 positions matching TRBD1. The CDR3 runs to 13 residues. With V trimmed by 4 bases and J by 7 bases, 2 bases remained unmatched. Germline CDR1 SGDLS, CDR2 YYNGEE. The DNA of the CDR3 is TGTGCCAGCAGCAGACAGGGGGCGAACATTCAGTACTTC. This translates into CASSRQGANIQYF.

This clone was counted a few times. The J gene is TRBJ2-1, the V gene TRBV18; 7 nucleotides match TRBD2. This CDR3 has 15 residues. V trimming: 4 bases; J trimming: 8 bases; junction bases outside the gene matches: 11. Looked up from germline, CDR1 is KGHSH and CDR2 is LQKENI. CDR3 coding DNA: TGTGCCAGCTCACACGTCGCGGGAGCCTGGGATGAGCAGTTCTTC. It translates to CASSHVAGAWDEQFF.

The chain has TRBV28 and TRBJ1-1; no definite D call. Trimming stripped 6 bases from V and 0 bases from J, with 14 bases between. The CDR3 is made up of 15 amino acids. Germline CDR1 reads MDHEN; CDR2 reads SYDVKM. CDR3 residues: CASSSVSKMNTEAFF. DNA for the CDR3: TGTGCCAGCAGCTCCGTTAGTAAAATGAACACTGAAGCTTTCTTT.

V and J are TRBV4-2 and TRBJ1-4; D may be TRBD1 (6 bases). The CDR3 is 16 amino acids. Trimming removed 1 base from V and 4 bases from J, with 13 bases in between. Germline CDR1 reads LGHNA; CDR2 reads YNFKEQ. Here the CDR3 reads CASSQGSGQSNEKLFF. In nucleotides, the CDR3 is TGTGCCAGCAGCCAAGGTTCCGGACAGAGTAATGAAAAACTGTTTTTT.

The chain carries TRBV19 and TRBJ2-7, with TRBD1 matching over 9 bases. CDR1 and CDR2 (germline): LNHDA, SQIVND (reference sequence). J was trimmed by 5 bases and V by 7 bases; bases with no gene match: 9. This CDR3 comprises 14 residues. This CDR3 is CASTRDRATHEQYF. CDR3 DNA: TGTGCCAGTACCCGGGACAGGGCCACCCACGAGCAGTACTTC.

The genes are TRBV30 and TRBJ1-5, with D possibly being TRBD1 (5 bases). This CDR3 is built from 15 residues. Germline V CDR1 and CDR2: GTSNPN, SVGIG (reference sequence). V lost 0 bases and J lost 4, with 13 bases in between. The CDR3 region has the DNA TGTGCCTGGAGTGTAAGGCGGGGCGCAAATCAGCCCCAGCATTTT. Its translation is CAWSVRRGANQPQHF.

The chain combines TRBV5-1 with TRBJ2-3; D might be TRBD2 (6 bases). V shed 0 bases and J shed 0 bases, with 17 bases lying between them. Germline V gene sequence: CDR1 SGHRS, CDR2 YFSETQ. The CDR3 consists of 18 residues. Here the CDR3 reads CASSLGIPLGSSTDTQYF. Written as DNA, the CDR3 is TGCGCCAGCAGCTTGGGGATACCTCTCGGGAGCAGCACAGATACGCAGTATTTT.

This chain connects TRBV10-2 to TRBJ2-5; 10 nucleotides align to TRBD2. Germline V gene sequence: CDR1 WSHSY, CDR2 SAAADI. Trimming removed 6 bases from V and 4 bases from J; junction bases left unmatched: 8. The CDR3 contains 15 residues. The CDR3 nucleotides are TGCGCCAGCAGCGATGGACTAGCGGTCGGAGAGACCCAGTACTTC. This translates into CASSDGLAVGETQYF.

The chain links TRBV21-1 to TRBJ2-7; the D call TRBD2 from the table was never checked on the DNA. TRBV21-1 is a listed pseudogene. The CDR3 has 17 residues. This CDR3 is CASSKEGGGGLGHEQYF. The CDR3 DNA is TGTGCCAGCAGCAAAGAAGGTGGAGGAGGGTTGGGCCACGAGCAGTACTTC.